Below are 9 T cell receptor beta chains sequenced from a single sample in a study of blood T cell repertoires in COVID-19. Assay: immunoSEQ multiplex PCR; the TCRdb copy retains only in-frame clones and omits some. The table has about 200,000 clones, 85% to 90% seen once; the top ten hold under 3%. Material for sequencing was PBMCs or T cells enriched from blood (not recorded which). These receptors all come from a woman aged 40 to 50 with acute COVID-19.

This chain connects TRBV5-5 to TRBJ2-5, with D tentatively TRBD2 (6 bases). With 0 bases removed from V and 5 bases from J, the gap between germline ends came to 11 bases. The CDR3 has 14 residues. Germline CDR1 reads SGHKS; CDR2 reads YYEKEE (reference sequence). The CDR3 DNA sequence: TGTGCCAGCAGCTTGGGGGCGGGGACGGAGACCCAGTACTTC. As protein: CASSLGAGTETQYF.

The rearrangement uses TRBV28 and TRBJ1-5, with D possibly being TRBD1 (5 bases). CDR3 length: 13 amino acids. Germline CDR1 reads MDHEN; CDR2 reads SYDVKM. Trimming left V 2 bases short and J 8 bases short, with 10 bases between. The CDR3 DNA is TGTGCCAGCAGTTTAATCCGGGGGAAGCCCCAGCATTTT. Protein: CASSLIRGKPQHF.

This sequence joins TRBV4-2 and TRBJ2-7, with D uncertain. The CDR3 has 15 amino acids. CDR1 is LGHNA, CDR2 YNFKEQ, per germline. V lost 2 bases, J lost 3 bases, and 14 bases lay in between. The CDR3 nucleotides read TGTGCCAGCAGCCAATCTTCAGACCTAGACTACGAGCAGTACTTC. Protein: CASSQSSDLDYEQYF.

V is TRBV7-6 and J is TRBJ1-1; 7 bases line up with TRBD1. Trimming at V came to 5 bases and at J to 3 bases, leaving 21 bases not matched to a gene. Germline V lookup: CDR1 SGHVS, CDR2 FNYEAQ. The CDR3 totals 19 residues. The CDR3 reads CASSHRNDPRTGEDTEAFF. CDR3 DNA: TGTGCCAGCAGCCACAGGAATGACCCCCGAACAGGGGAGGACACTGAAGCTTTCTTT.

The chain carries TRBV4-3 and TRBJ2-3, with 12 bases matching TRBD2. CDR3 length: 17 amino acids. Trimming cost V 4 bases and J 2 bases; bases outside gene matches: 7. From germline, CDR1 is LGHNA and CDR2 YSLEER. The CDR3: CASSPRGTSGPTDTQYF. The CDR3 DNA reads as TGCGCCAGCAGCCCAAGAGGGACTAGCGGGCCCACAGATACGCAGTATTTT.

This rearrangement joins TRBV2 to TRBJ2-2; 12 bases fit TRBD2. The trim removed 6 bases at V and 4 bases at J, leaving 9 bases unmatched. CDR3 length: 17 residues. The germline V gene has CDR1 SNHLY and CDR2 FYNNEI. As DNA, the CDR3 is TGTGCCAGCAGCAGAGGACTAGCGGGGACTTTCACCGGGGAGCTGTTTTTT. This codes for CASSRGLAGTFTGELFF.

The chain joins TRBV3-1 (or the pseudogene TRBV3-2) to TRBJ2-1, with TRBD2 as a possible D gene (6 bases). Per germline, CDR1 LGHDT and CDR2 YNNKEL (reference sequence). The CDR3 is 17 residues long. V dropped 0 bases and J dropped 6 bases, with 18 bases sitting between them. The CDR3 spells CASSQDIRTTYSNEQFF. CDR3 sequence (DNA): TGTGCCAGCAGCCAAGATATAAGGACTACCTATTCCAATGAGCAGTTCTTC.

The CDR3 DNA follows: TGTGCCAGCAGCCTCCGGGACAGAGCCTACGAGCAGTACTTC. Encoded protein: CASSLRDRAYEQYF. V gene TRBV9 combines with J gene TRBJ2-7; 7 positions match TRBD1. Losses at the gene ends were 4 bases for V and 2 bases for J; bases not matched to a gene: 6. The length of the CDR3 is 14 residues. Germline V lookup: CDR1 SGDLS, CDR2 YYNGEE.

The V call is TRBV10-3, the J call TRBJ2-7, with D tentatively TRBD1 (5 bases). The length of the CDR3 is 15 residues. Trimming took off 3 bases at V and 4 bases at J, with 16 bases between the two ends. The germline V gene encodes CDR1 ENHRY and CDR2 SYGVKD. CDR3 amino acids: CAISEPRQGRYEQYF. The CDR3, as DNA: TGTGCCATCAGTGAACCCCGCCAGGGTCGGTACGAGCAGTACTTC.